The entry that follows covers one T cell receptor (beta chain) sequence. Its target is unknown. These data come from a study of T cells in localized non-small cell lung cancer. Findings and limits, study-wide: There was an association of higher blood T cell density with longer overall survival. Peak T cell clonality was found in uninvolved adjacent lung, exceeding tumor. The study detected a median approximately 54 of the top 100 tumor clones in adjacent lung.

Some clones are missing from TCRdb's copy, which holds only in-frame ones; the method was immunoSEQ multiplex PCR. Of roughly 89,000 clones listed, roughly 93% were seen once; the top ten hold roughly 4%. In germline, CDR1 is LGHNA, CDR2 YNFKEQ. The CDR3 is 21 amino acids. V was trimmed by 3 bases and J by 0 bases, leaving 27 bases between them. This chain joins TRBV4-2 and TRBJ1-3; the D is unclear. This sequence was found in a woman aged 40-69 years with stage II squamous cell lung carcinoma. The specimen comprised PBMCs, sampled before any cancer treatment. CDR3 sequence reads: CASSQEVIRQSRLSSGNTIYF. Written as DNA, the CDR3 is TGTGCCAGCAGCCAGGAAGTTATACGGCAGTCGAGACTAAGCTCTGGAAACACCATATATTTT.